Below are 19 T cell receptor beta chains sequenced from a single sample in a study of control samples from healthy donors and cancer patients. Sequenced by immunoSEQ multiplex PCR; TCRdb stores in-frame clones only, minus some. The sample consists of about 81,000 clones, around 94% of them appearing once. What was sequenced was blood. These receptors came from a woman aged 18-29 years in good health.

This chain's CDR3 is CASSTSAGSYEQYF. CDR3 nucleotide sequence: TGCGCCAGCAGCACCAGCGCGGGTTCGTACGAGCAGTACTTC. The chain recombines TRBV5-1 with TRBJ2-7, with D maybe TRBD2 (5 bases). Germline V gives CDR1 SGHRS, CDR2 YFSETQ. Trimming removed 4 bases from V and 4 bases from J, with 15 bases in between. CDR3 length equals 14 residues.

The gene calls are TRBV7-3 and TRBJ1-1, with D possibly TRBD1 on 5 matching bases. CDR3 length equals 15 residues. V lost 2 bases and J 2 bases, leaving 12 bases between the germline ends. In germline, CDR1 is SGHTA, CDR2 FQGTGA. CDR3 in amino acids: CASSLFIGANTEAFF. The CDR3 DNA sequence: TGTGCCAGCAGCTTATTTATTGGGGCCAACACTGAAGCTTTCTTT.

The rearrangement uses TRBV7-8 and TRBJ2-3; TRBD1 is a possible D gene (6 bases). Germline CDR1 and CDR2: SGHVS and FQNEAQ. Trimming took 5 bases from V and 4 from J, leaving 7 bases between them. The CDR3 spans 12 residues. The CDR3 DNA reads as TGTGCCAGCAGCCCAGGGGCAGATACGCAGTATTTT. Amino acid sequence: CASSPGADTQYF.

The chain employs TRBV9 and TRBJ2-7; D is unclear. Germline CDR1 is SGDLS and CDR2 is YYNGEE. The V and J ends lost 4 bases and 2 bases respectively, with 10 bases between them. CDR3 length equals 13 residues. CDR3 amino acids: CASSPQNPYEQYF. CDR3 coding DNA: TGTGCCAGCAGCCCTCAGAACCCCTACGAGCAGTACTTC.

This chain joins TRBV5-1 and TRBJ1-2; D not resolved. This CDR3 has 13 amino acids. Trimming shortened V by 2 bases and J by 4 bases, and 9 bases separated the two germline ends. CDR1 is SGHRS and CDR2 is YFSETQ in the germline V gene. CDR3 nucleotides: TGCGCCAGCAGCTTCTCCAGTATCTATGGCTACACCTTC. Amino acid sequence: CASSFSSIYGYTF.

V and J are TRBV7-8 and TRBJ2-7, with a tentative D call TRBD2 (6 bases). Germline V CDR1 and CDR2: SGHVS, FQNEAQ. The CDR3 has 12 amino acids. Trimming removed 2 bases from V and 8 bases from J, with 10 bases in between. The CDR3 sequence: CASSLKEGKQYF. The CDR3 DNA reads TGTGCCAGCAGCTTAAAGGAGGGGAAGCAGTACTTC.

This clone was detected only once. CDR3 nucleotides: TGTGCCAGCAGCTATGAAGGGATGGGGGCCCAAGAGACCCAGTACTTC. This sequence encodes CASSYEGMGAQETQYF. The J gene is TRBJ2-5, the V gene TRBV5-6, with a weak D call TRBD1 (6 bases). Germline CDR1 reads SGHDT; CDR2 reads YYEEEE. V lost 3 bases to trimming and J lost 1 base, with 16 bases between them. This CDR3 is built from 16 residues.

The chain uses TRBV27 and TRBJ2-2; D ambiguous. Germline V CDR1 and CDR2: MNHEY, SMNVEV (reference sequence). Trimming removed 3 bases at V and 9 bases at J, with 14 bases between. CDR3 size: 14 residues. The CDR3 coding sequence is TGTGCCAGCAGTTTTAGGCGGCGGTATTGGGAGCTGTTTTTT. It codes for CASSFRRRYWELFF.

J is TRBJ2-7 and V is TRBV18; no clear D gene. In germline, CDR1 is KGHSH, CDR2 LQKENI. The CDR3 sequence is 14 residues long. V was pared by 3 bases and J by 0 bases, with 9 bases between. The CDR3 region has the DNA TGTGCCAGCTCACCGGGCACGAGCTCCTACGAGCAGTACTTC. This sequence encodes CASSPGTSSYEQYF.

This chain connects TRBV28 to TRBJ1-1, with TRBD1 matching over 9 bases. Trimming cost V 5 bases and J 5 bases; bases outside gene matches: 6. Germline-derived CDR1 and CDR2 are MDHEN and SYDVKM. CDR3 length: 14 amino acids. In DNA, the CDR3 is TGTGCCAGCAGTCGACAGGGGGAGGTGACTGAAGCTTTCTTT. Translation: CASSRQGEVTEAFF.

The J gene is TRBJ1-1, the V gene TRBV10-1; the D is unclear. CDR3 size: 13 residues. Germline V gene sequence: CDR1 WNHNN, CDR2 SYGVQD (reference sequence). The V gene lost 2 bases and the J gene lost 4 bases, with 8 bases spanning the gap. The CDR3 sequence is CASSERGGTEAFF. The CDR3 bases are TGCGCCAGCAGTGAGCGAGGAGGCACTGAAGCTTTCTTT.

This sequence joins TRBV28 and TRBJ1-3; D remains ambiguous. Germline CDR1 reads MDHEN; CDR2 reads SYDVKM. This CDR3 is built from 14 residues. The DNA for the CDR3 is TGTGCAACCGCGAAGCGCAAGTCTGGAAACACCATATATTTT. It encodes CATAKRKSGNTIYF.

The chain links TRBV5-1 to TRBJ1-6, with D unresolved. The CDR3 loop spans 14 amino acids. V dropped 0 bases and J dropped 0 bases, with 1 base sitting between them. The germline gives CDR1 SGHRS, CDR2 YFSETQ. CDR3 coding DNA: TGCGCCAGCAGCTTGGACTCCTATAATTCACCCCTCCACTTT. This encodes CASSLDSYNSPLHF.

The chain combines TRBV7-9 with TRBJ2-5, with TRBD1 matching 7 bases. With 3 bases clipped from V and 0 bases from J, the junction kept 7 bases outside the gene matches. There are 16 residues in the CDR3. CDR1 is SEHNR, CDR2 FQNEAQ, per germline (reference sequence). In DNA, the CDR3 is TGTGCCAGCAGCTTCCCCGCCGGACAGGACCAAGAGACCCAGTACTTC. This gives the protein CASSFPAGQDQETQYF.

The chain employs TRBV28 and TRBJ2-5, with D unclear. The germline CDR1 and CDR2 sequences are MDHEN and SYDVKM. This CDR3 spans 13 amino acids. V was shortened by 6 bases and J by 4 bases, with 12 bases between the two germline ends. DNA for the CDR3: TGTGCCAGCAGAGTTGGGGTCGTAGAGACCCAGTACTTC. Encoded protein: CASRVGVVETQYF.

This clone was observed a single time. V usage is TRBV7-9 and J usage is TRBJ2-1; TRBD2 matches at 8 bases. This CDR3 is 15 amino acids long. V lost 5 bases, J lost 4 bases, and 7 bases stayed unmatched. CDR1 SEHNR and CDR2 FQNEAQ come from the germline V gene (reference sequence). Here the CDR3 reads CASSQSPGGYNEQFF. CDR3 nucleotides: TGTGCCAGCAGCCAGAGTCCGGGGGGGTACAATGAGCAGTTCTTC.

The CDR3 sequence is CASTGAGVKNIQYF. CDR3 nucleotides: TGTGCCAGCACGGGGGCCGGGGTCAAAAACATTCAGTACTTC. The V gene is TRBV28, the J gene TRBJ2-4; possibly TRBD1 or TRBD2 for D (6 bases each). The CDR3 covers 14 residues. CDR1 and CDR2 from the germline V gene are MDHEN and SYDVKM. The V and J ends lost 7 bases and 3 bases respectively, with 13 bases between them.

The chain employs TRBV5-4 and TRBJ2-5, with D perhaps being TRBD1 or TRBD2 (6 bases each). The germline V gene encodes CDR1 SGHNT and CDR2 YYREEE (reference sequence). Trimming removed 4 bases at V and 3 bases at J, with 16 bases between. The CDR3 contains 15 residues. This chain's CDR3 is CASSLVGGREETQYF. The CDR3 nucleotides read TGTGCCAGCAGCCTGGTGGGGGGCAGAGAAGAGACCCAGTACTTC.

The rearrangement links TRBV6-6 to TRBJ2-1; D is unresolved. This CDR3 comprises 13 residues. V dropped 0 bases and J dropped 5 bases, with 5 bases sitting between them. The V gene's germline CDR1 is MNHNY and CDR2 SVGAGI (reference sequence). CDR3 bases: TGTGCCAGCAGTTACTCTCCAGACAATGAGCAGTTCTTC. This sequence encodes CASSYSPDNEQFF.